The 2 T cell receptor beta chains given below trace back to one sample, sequenced in a study of shared clonotypes between healthy human individuals. Generated by immunoSEQ multiplex PCR, the TCRdb table keeps only in-frame clones and is missing some. The data contain approximately 2.1 million clones, 80% to 95% of them singletons. Sequenced material: naive CD4+ T cells from PBMCs. Subset specified: CD45RA+ positively selected. The source is a man between 18 and 29 years old in good health. Some clones in this sample may be carry-over from other donors' samples.

The gene calls are TRBV7-2 and TRBJ2-7; 11 nucleotides line up with TRBD2. This CDR3 has 18 residues. The junction had 15 bases not matched to a gene; V was cut back by 4 bases and J by 4 bases. The germline CDR1 and CDR2 sequences are SGHTA and FQGNSA. The CDR3 loop is CASSWLGLAGGQAYEQYF. Written as DNA, the CDR3 is TGTGCCAGCAGCTGGCTTGGGCTAGCGGGAGGACAGGCGTACGAGCAGTACTTC.

The genes are TRBV5-1 and TRBJ1-3; TRBD1 is a possible D gene (6 bases). With 4 bases removed from V and 5 bases from J, the gap between germline ends came to 13 bases. Germline V CDR1 and CDR2: SGHRS, YFSETQ. The CDR3 length is 14 residues. CDR3 loop: CASSPGTQRNTIYF. The CDR3 DNA follows: TGCGCCAGCAGCCCCGGGACACAGAGAAACACCATATATTTT.